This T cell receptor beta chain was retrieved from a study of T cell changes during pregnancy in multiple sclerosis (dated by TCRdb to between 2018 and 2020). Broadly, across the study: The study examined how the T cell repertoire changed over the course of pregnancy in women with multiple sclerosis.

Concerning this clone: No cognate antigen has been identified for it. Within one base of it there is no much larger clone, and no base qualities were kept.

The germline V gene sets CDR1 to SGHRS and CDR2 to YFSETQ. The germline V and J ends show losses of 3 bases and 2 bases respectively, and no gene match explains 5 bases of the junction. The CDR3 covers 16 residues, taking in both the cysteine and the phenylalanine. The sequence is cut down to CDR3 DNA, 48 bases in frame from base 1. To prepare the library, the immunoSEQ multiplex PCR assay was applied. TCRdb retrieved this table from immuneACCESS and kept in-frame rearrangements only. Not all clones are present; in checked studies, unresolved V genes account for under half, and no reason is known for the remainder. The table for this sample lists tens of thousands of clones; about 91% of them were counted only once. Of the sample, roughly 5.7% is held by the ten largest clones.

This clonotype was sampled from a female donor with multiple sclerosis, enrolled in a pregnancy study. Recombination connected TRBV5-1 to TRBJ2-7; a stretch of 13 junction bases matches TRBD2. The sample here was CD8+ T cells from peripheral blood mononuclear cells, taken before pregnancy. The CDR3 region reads CASSSAGLAGTYEQYF. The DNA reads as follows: TGCGCCAGCAGCTCCGCGGGACTAGCGGGGACCTACGAGCAGTACTTC. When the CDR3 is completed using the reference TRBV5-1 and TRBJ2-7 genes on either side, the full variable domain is KAGVTQTPRYLIKTRGQQVTLSCSPISGHRSVSWYQQTPGQGLQFLFEYFSETQRNKGNFPGRFSGRQFSNSRSEMNVSTLELGDSALYLCASSSAGLAGTYEQYFGPGTRLTVT.